A selection of T cell receptor beta chains follows, all from one sample in a study of blood T cell repertoires in COVID-19. The table came from immunoSEQ multiplex PCR; TCRdb's copy has only in-frame clones and leaves some out. This table holds 90,000 to 120,000 clones, 70% to 90% found once. The sequenced sample was peripheral blood. The receptors were gathered from a human donor in a cohort sampled during active COVID-19. The conserved cysteine and the conserved F or W are not part of the CDR3 here. Each record gives: J gene, clone size, V gene, CDR3 protein. The size field is filled for only some rows; it gives once, few, many or a size class.

>TRBJ1-6|-|TRBV3-1/TRBV3-2
ASSQGTGPPLH
>TRBJ2-7|-|TRBV5-1
ASSLLPGGGEQY
>TRBJ1-2|-|TRBV5-4
ASSETGTYGYT
>TRBJ2-7|once|TRBV5-6
ASLKTGYYEQY
>TRBJ2-7|-|TRBV6-5
ATLGLAAYEQY
>TRBJ1-2|few|TRBV6-5
ASSLRDREYGYT
>TRBJ2-7|-|TRBV5-1
ASSLIVLAGKLPGAEQY
>TRBJ2-7|few|TRBV18
ASSAGSYEQY
>TRBJ2-1|-|TRBV5-1
ASSLSADNEQF
>TRBJ2-1|-|TRBV28
ASRGLHNEQF
>TRBJ1-1|-|TRBV9
ASAPGGPDTEAF
>TRBJ2-7|-|TRBV6-1
ASSGAGRGTSVSYEQY
>TRBJ2-7|-|TRBV28
ASSLSGRVYEQY
>TRBJ1-1|-|TRBV30
ARWAGSGTEAF
>TRBJ1-5|-|TRBV25-1
ASSGDSSNQPQH
>TRBJ2-1|once|TRBV10-1
AGLLHGGDNEQF
>TRBJ1-1|-|TRBV5-1
ASSLAVDTEAF
>TRBJ2-7|-|TRBV5-5
ASSPSPGRGSYEQY
>TRBJ1-5|-|TRBV27
ASSPTGNQPQH
>TRBJ2-7|-|TRBV5-4
ASSFTGMGEQY
>TRBJ2-5|-|TRBV12-3/TRBV12-4
ASSFNRQETQY
>TRBJ2-1|-|TRBV24-1
ATSDFTSGGGGEQF
>TRBJ2-1|-|TRBV10-2
ASIPFPWTSGRDESNEQF
>TRBJ2-1|-|TRBV7-8
ASSLTSGTYGEQF
>TRBJ2-1|-|TRBV18
ASSPDSLSSYNEQF
>TRBJ2-5|-|TRBV3-1/TRBV3-2
ASSLLAGPQETQY
>TRBJ2-6|-|TRBV3-1/TRBV3-2
ASSHSGTGLSGANVLT
>TRBJ1-3|-|TRBV3-1/TRBV3-2
ASSSPSSGNTIY
>TRBJ2-3|few|TRBV4-3
ASSQAPPGLASDTQY
>TRBJ2-5|-|TRBV3-1/TRBV3-2
ASSPGQGIQETQY
>TRBJ2-7|-|TRBV7-6
ASSPGQGFAYEQY
>TRBJ2-6|-|TRBV18
ASSPQASGANVLT
>TRBJ2-5|-|TRBV30
AWREDSVETQY
>TRBJ2-2|-|TRBV5-1
ASSRLPAGTNTGELF
>TRBJ2-1|once|TRBV9
ASSATITSYNEQF
>TRBJ1-2|-|TRBV30
AWTGQGNYGYT
>TRBJ1-1|-|TRBV19
ASSKQNMNTEAF
>TRBJ1-1|few|TRBV11-1
ASSYDRGGTEAF
>TRBJ1-2|-|TRBV19
ASSSRRGIDGYT
>TRBJ2-7|-|TRBV5-1
ASSLALGGPEQY
>TRBJ1-2|few|TRBV6-5
ASSYSLMGQNGYT
>TRBJ2-7|-|TRBV5-6
ASSFNPSSYEQY
>TRBJ2-3|-|TRBV11-3
ASSLGGSTDTQY
>TRBJ2-2|-|TRBV10-3
AISESSSGGPTWVTGELF
>TRBJ2-7|-|TRBV7-2
ASSFPTLSEQY
>TRBJ2-2|-|TRBV5-1
ASSLDRGLSAGELF
>TRBJ1-1|-|TRBV19
ASSARDRGMNTEAF
>TRBJ2-7|-|TRBV6-1
ASSEWGSFYEQY